Included here is one TCR beta chain sequence, with context. The antigen is not known. The CDR3 totals 15 residues. The ends lost 5 bases at V and 1 base at J; junction bases unmatched: 5. Germline V gene data show CDR1 as SEHNR and CDR2 as FQNEAQ (reference sequence). The sample belongs to a study of shared clonotypes between healthy human individuals. Turning to the study itself: Donor composition was two women and a few men, aged 18 to 49.

Findings of the study overall: Naive subsets usually exceeded memory subsets in estimated richness.

Generated by immunoSEQ multiplex PCR, the TCRdb table keeps only in-frame clones and is missing some. The data hold 2 million to 2.5 million clones, with under 97% observed a single time. The chain joins TRBV7-9 to TRBJ2-3; TRBD2 matches 8 bases. The material sequenced was naive CD4+ T cells sorted from blood. Described subset: CD45RA+ positively selected. This TCR was recovered from a man in his late teens or twenties in good health. The CDR3 is CASSDRAGGTDTQYF. CDR3 nucleotides: TGTGCCAGCAGCGATCGAGCGGGAGGCACAGATACGCAGTATTTT.